This entry concerns a single T cell receptor (beta chain). Its antigen is not known. CDR1 is GTSNPN, CDR2 SVGIG, per germline (reference sequence). The CDR3 sequence is 13 residues long. The germline V and J ends were trimmed by 3 bases and 8 bases, with 16 bases remaining between them. This sample is part of a study of cytomegalovirus exposure and HLA in healthy donors. Study conclusions and caveats: Available immune exposure information was restricted to CMV serostatus only. DRB1 showed the most TCR associations and HLA-C the fewest in a later analysis, as rates varied by HLA locus.

The PCR made use of 60 Vbeta and 13 Jbeta primers. Here immunoSEQ multiplex PCR was the method, and the copy in TCRdb shows in-frame clones only, minus some. The sample lists about 94,000 clones; over 65% were seen once. This clonotype originated in a man aged 30 to 39 in good health and CMV-seropositive. This rearrangement joins TRBV30 to TRBJ1-2; tentatively, D is TRBD1 (6 bases). The sample was PBMCs. This CDR3 is CAWRAGGAGGYTF. The CDR3 DNA reads as TGTGCCTGGAGAGCTGGGGGGGCCGGAGGCTACACCTTC. Supplemented by reference TRBV30 and TRBJ1-2, the full variable domain reads SQTIHQWPATLVQPVGSPLSLECTVEGTSNPNLYWYRQAAGRGLQLLFYSVGIGQISSEVPQNLSASRPQDRQFILSSKKLLLSDSGFYLCAWRAGGAGGYTFGSGTRLTVV.